The 5 T cell receptor beta chains in this list originate from one sample, sequenced in a study of blood T cell repertoires in COVID-19. Method: immunoSEQ multiplex PCR; TCRdb's copy keeps in-frame clones and lacks some. The data contain fewer than 200,000 clones, approximately 86% of them singletons. Specimen: peripheral blood. The receptors shown here come from a woman aged 80 or over with acute or convalescent COVID-19.

The V gene is TRBV29-1, the J gene TRBJ2-5, with D possibly being TRBD1 (5 bases). The CDR3 totals 13 residues. V shed 7 bases and J shed 2 bases, with 14 bases lying between them. CDR1 SQVTM and CDR2 ANQGSEA come from the germline V gene. In DNA, the CDR3 is TGCAGCGGCCGACAGCCGCCACAAGAGACCCAGTACTTC. The encoded protein is CSGRQPPQETQYF. The full variable domain, completed using reference TRBV29-1 and TRBJ2-5, is SAVISQKPSRDICQRGTSLTIQCQVDSQVTMMFWYRQQPGQSLTLIATANQGSEATYESGFVIDKFPISRPNLTFSTLTVSNMSPEDSSIYLCSGRQPPQETQYFGPGTRLLVL.

The chain carries TRBV7-2 and TRBJ2-1, with TRBD2 matching 9 bases. The CDR3 is made up of 16 amino acids. Germline V gives CDR1 SGHTA, CDR2 FQGNSA. V was pared by 3 bases and J by 9 bases, with 12 bases of the junction left unmatched. CDR3 amino acids: CASSFLSGGRGSEQFF. The CDR3 nucleotides are TGTGCCAGCAGCTTTTTAAGCGGGGGGCGGGGTAGTGAGCAGTTCTTC.

The table lists this clone with a count of one. The DNA for the CDR3 is TGTGCCAGCCTAAGAGGAAACACTGAAGCTTTCTTT. Encoded protein: CASLRGNTEAFF. J is TRBJ1-1 and V is TRBV6-6; D is uncertain. CDR1 MNHNY and CDR2 SVGAGI come from the germline V gene (reference sequence). The CDR3 is 12 residues long. The ends were cut back, 8 bases at V and 2 bases at J, with 9 bases in the middle.

The CDR3 loop reads CASTSGDFSYNEQFF. Written as DNA, the CDR3 is TGTGCCAGCACCTCGGGAGACTTCTCCTACAATGAGCAGTTCTTC. V is TRBV5-4 and J is TRBJ2-1; D perhaps matches TRBD2 (6 bases). The V end lost 6 bases, the J end lost 0 bases, and 13 bases lay between the germline ends. Looked up from germline, CDR1 is SGHNT and CDR2 is YYREEE (reference sequence). The CDR3 extends over 15 amino acids.

This chain links TRBV5-1 with TRBJ2-1; a weak D match, TRBD2 (6 bases). V gave up 0 bases and J gave up 5 bases, with 9 bases separating them. The CDR3 length is 14 residues. CDR1 SGHRS and CDR2 YFSETQ come from the germline V gene. The CDR3 DNA is TGCGCCAGCAGCTTGGCCCTAGCGCACAATGAGCAGTTCTTC. The encoded protein is CASSLALAHNEQFF.